The following is a T cell receptor (beta chain) sequence with its context. Its antigen is currently unknown. The PCR had 60 Vbeta and 13 Jbeta primers. Sequencing was performed with immunoSEQ multiplex PCR; in TCRdb, only in-frame clones are kept and a portion is missing. The sample includes 150,000 to 200,000 clones, around three quarters of them seen just once. The sample belongs to a study of cytomegalovirus exposure and HLA in healthy donors. Findings and caveats of the study: TCR beta sequences reportedly predicted most subjects' HLA-A and HLA-B alleles accurately. Reportedly, a later analysis found an Asian-associated ancestry cluster had fewer N-insertions than the approximately 600-donor mean. It was approximately 160 TCR beta chains that were listed as cytomegalovirus-associated.

V lost 4 bases, J lost 2 bases, and 7 bases lay in between. Germline V CDR1 and CDR2: SGHRS, YFSETQ. The length of the CDR3 is 13 residues. The sequence derives from a woman aged 25 to 45 in good health and CMV-seropositive. The sample consisted of PBMCs. The chain recombines TRBV5-1 with TRBJ1-3; D gene uncertain. The CDR3 DNA follows: TGCGCCAGCAGCCCCGGAGCTGGAAACACCATATATTTT. Its translation is CASSPGAGNTIYF.